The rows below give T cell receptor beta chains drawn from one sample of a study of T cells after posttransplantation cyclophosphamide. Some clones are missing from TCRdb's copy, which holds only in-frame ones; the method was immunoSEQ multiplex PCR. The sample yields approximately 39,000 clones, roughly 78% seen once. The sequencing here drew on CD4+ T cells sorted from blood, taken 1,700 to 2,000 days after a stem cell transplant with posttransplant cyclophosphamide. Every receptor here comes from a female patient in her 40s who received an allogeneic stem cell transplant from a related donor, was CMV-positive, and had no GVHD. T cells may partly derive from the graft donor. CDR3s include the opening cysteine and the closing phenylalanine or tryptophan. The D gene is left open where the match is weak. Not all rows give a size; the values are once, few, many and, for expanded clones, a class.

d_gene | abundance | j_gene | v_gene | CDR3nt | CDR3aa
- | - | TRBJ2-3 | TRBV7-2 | TGTGCCAGCAGCCCGTCTGGGGCAACCACAGATACGCAGTATTTT | CASSPSGATTDTQYF
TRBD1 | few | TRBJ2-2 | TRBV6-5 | TGTGCCAGCAAAGGGACAGGTCGAAGAGGGGAGCTGTTTTTT | CASKGTGRRGELFF
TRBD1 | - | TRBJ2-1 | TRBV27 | TGTGCCAGCAGGCTGACAGGGCGATCCTACAATGAGCAGTTCTTC | CASRLTGRSYNEQFF
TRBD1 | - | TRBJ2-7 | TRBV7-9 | TGTGCCAGCAGCTCGCGTGCGACAGGGGTCTACGAGCAGTACTTC | CASSSRATGVYEQYF
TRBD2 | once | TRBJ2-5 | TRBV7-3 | TGTGCCAGCAGCTTTCGAGCGGGGGTCCAAGAGACCCAGTACTTC | CASSFRAGVQETQYF
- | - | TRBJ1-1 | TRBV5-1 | TGCGCCAGCAGCTTGGACAGCTTGAACACTGAAGCTTTCTTT | CASSLDSLNTEAFF
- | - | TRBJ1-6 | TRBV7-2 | TGTGCCAGCAGCTCAACAGGGCCGGGACCCCTCCACTTT | CASSSTGPGPLHF
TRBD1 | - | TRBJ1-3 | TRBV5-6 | TGTGCCAGCAGAAAGACAGGGGGAAACACCATATATTTT | CASRKTGGNTIYF
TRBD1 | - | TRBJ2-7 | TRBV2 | TGTGCCAGCGCGGCCAGGGGGTATTACGAGCAGTACTTC | CASAARGYYEQYF
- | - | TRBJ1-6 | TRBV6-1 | TGTGCCAGCAGTGAGCCCGGGGATTCACCCCTCCACTTT | CASSEPGDSPLHF
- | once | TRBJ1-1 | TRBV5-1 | TGCGCCAGCAGAGCTCAGGGGCAGAACACTGAAGCTTTCTTT | CASRAQGQNTEAFF
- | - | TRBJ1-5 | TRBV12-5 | TGTGCTAGTGGTTTAGGGCAGGGCTATAGCAATCAGCCCCAGCATTTT | CASGLGQGYSNQPQHF
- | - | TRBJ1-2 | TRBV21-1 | TGTGCCAGCAGAAGCGACAGGGGGCGGGAACGTGGCTACACCTTC | CASRSDRGRERGYTF
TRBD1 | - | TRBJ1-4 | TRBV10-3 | TGTGCCATCAGTGAGTCAGGACAGGGGAGGAAAGAAAAACTGTTTTTT | CAISESGQGRKEKLFF
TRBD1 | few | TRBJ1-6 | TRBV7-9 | TGTGCCAGCAGCCCCCGGACAGGGGTCAATTCACCCCTCCACTTT | CASSPRTGVNSPLHF
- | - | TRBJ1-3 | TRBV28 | TGTGCCAGCAGTCCTCACAGAGACACCATATATTTT | CASSPHRDTIYF
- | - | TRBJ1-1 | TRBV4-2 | TGTGCCAGCAGCCTGCAGGGTCCTGAAGCTTTCTTT | CASSLQGPEAFF
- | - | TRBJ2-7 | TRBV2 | TGTGCCAGCAGTGACCCGAACGCACGGGTAGGCTACGAGCAGTACTTC | CASSDPNARVGYEQYF
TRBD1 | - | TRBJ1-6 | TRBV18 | TGTGCCAGCTCTCTTAGGACAGGGGGATCAAATATTTCACCCCTCCACTTT | CASSLRTGGSNISPLHF
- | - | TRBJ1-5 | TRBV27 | TGTGCCAGCAGTCCCAGGGATTCTAGCAATCAGCCCCAGCATTTT | CASSPRDSSNQPQHF
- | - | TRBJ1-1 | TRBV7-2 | TGTGCCAGCAGCTTAGTACCGGGGTTGGGGACTGAAGCTTTCTTT | CASSLVPGLGTEAFF
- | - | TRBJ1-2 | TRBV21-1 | TGTGCCAGCAGACCAGGATCGGACAGGGGGCATAACTATGGCTACACCTTC | CASRPGSDRGHNYGYTF
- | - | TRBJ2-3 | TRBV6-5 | TGTGCCAGCAGTCGGGATCCCACAGATACGCAGTATTTT | CASSRDPTDTQYF
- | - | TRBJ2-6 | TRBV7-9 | TGTGCCAGCGTCTTGGGAGTTGGGGCCAACGTCCTGACTTTC | CASVLGVGANVLTF
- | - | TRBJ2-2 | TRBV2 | TGTGCCAGCAGTGAAGAGGTCCGGACAAGACACACCGGGGAGCTGTTTTTT | CASSEEVRTRHTGELFF
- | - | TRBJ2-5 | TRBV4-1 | TGCGCCAGCAGCCAAGGATGGGCACGGGAGACCCAGTACTTC | CASSQGWARETQYF
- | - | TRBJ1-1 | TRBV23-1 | TGCGCCAGCAGTCAATCGGGAGGTTTTTCTGCTATTGAAGCTTTCTTT | CASSQSGGFSAIEAFF
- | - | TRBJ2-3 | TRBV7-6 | TGTGCCAGCAGCTTAGCGCCTCAGGGCACAGATACGCAGTATTTT | CASSLAPQGTDTQYF
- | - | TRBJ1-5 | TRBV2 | TGTGCCAGCAGTGTCGACATACGAAGCAATCAGCCCCAGCATTTT | CASSVDIRSNQPQHF
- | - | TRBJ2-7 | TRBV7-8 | TGTGCCAGCAGCTTAGCGGCAGGGCCCTACGAGCAGTACTTC | CASSLAAGPYEQYF
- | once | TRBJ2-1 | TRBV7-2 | TGTGCCAGCACACTGGGTGGGACACGCTCCTACAATGAGCAGTTCTTC | CASTLGGTRSYNEQFF
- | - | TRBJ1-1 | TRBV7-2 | TGTGCCAGCAGTTCCAAAAGGGGCACTGAAGCTTTCTTT | CASSSKRGTEAFF
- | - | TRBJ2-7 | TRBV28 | TGTGCCAGCCAAACGGGACTCTACGAGCAGTACTTC | CASQTGLYEQYF
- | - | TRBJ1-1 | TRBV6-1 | TGTGCCGCTCACCCTGGGGCCAGAAACACTGAAGCTTTCTTT | CAAHPGARNTEAFF
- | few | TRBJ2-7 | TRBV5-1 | TGCGCCAGCAGCTTGGGGCGGATGTTCTACGAGCAGTACTTC | CASSLGRMFYEQYF
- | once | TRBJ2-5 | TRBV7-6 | TGTGCCAGCAGCCCGGGTGGAGGGGAGACCCAGTACTTC | CASSPGGGETQYF
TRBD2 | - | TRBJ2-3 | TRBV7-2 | TGTGCCAGCAGCTTAGTAGCGGGGCGGGGGGATACGCAGTATTTT | CASSLVAGRGDTQYF
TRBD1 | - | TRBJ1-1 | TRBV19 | TGTGCCAGTAGTATAGGTCACAGGGGAAGCGGGAACACTGAAGCTTTCTTT | CASSIGHRGSGNTEAFF
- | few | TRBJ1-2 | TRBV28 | TGTGCCAGCAGTTTATATACAGGTGGCTACACCTTC | CASSLYTGGYTF
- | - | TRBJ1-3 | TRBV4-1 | TGCGCCAGCAGCCAAGAGAGACAGCCTGGAAACACCATATATTTT | CASSQERQPGNTIYF
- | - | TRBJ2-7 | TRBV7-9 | TGTGCCAGCGGAGCCCCACGACAGACCCTCTCCTACGAGCAGTACTTC | CASGAPRQTLSYEQYF
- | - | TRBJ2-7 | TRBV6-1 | TGTGCCAGCAGTGTAGGGTTGGGGAGCTCCTACGAGCAGTACTTC | CASSVGLGSSYEQYF
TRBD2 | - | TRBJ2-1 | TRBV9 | TGTGCCAGCAGCGTAGGGACTAGCGGGGGGGCCCTCAATGAGCAGTTCTTC | CASSVGTSGGALNEQFF
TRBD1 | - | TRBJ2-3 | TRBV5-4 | TGTGCCAGCAGCATAGACAGGGCAAATACGCAGTATTTT | CASSIDRANTQYF
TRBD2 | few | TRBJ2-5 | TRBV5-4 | TGTGCCAGCAGCTTGGCGGGAGGACAAGAGACCCAGTACTTC | CASSLAGGQETQYF
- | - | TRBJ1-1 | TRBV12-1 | TGTGCCAGCAGCTTTGAAGTACGGAGCGGAGCTTTCTTT | CASSFEVRSGAFF
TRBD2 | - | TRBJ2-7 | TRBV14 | TGTGCCAGCAGCCTCCGGAGGGGAGGGACTCCGTCAAACTACGAGCAGTACTTC | CASSLRRGGTPSNYEQYF
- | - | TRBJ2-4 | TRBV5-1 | TGCGCCAGCAGCTTGGGAAGGGGGGGGGACATTCAGTACTTC | CASSLGRGGDIQYF
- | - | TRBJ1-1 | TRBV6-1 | TGTGCCAGCAGTGGGGGCTTTAACACTGAAGCTTTCTTT | CASSGGFNTEAFF
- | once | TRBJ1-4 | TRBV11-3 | TGTGCCAGCAGCTTTCGACACAATGAAAAACTGTTTTTT | CASSFRHNEKLFF
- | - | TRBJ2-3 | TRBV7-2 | TGTGCCAGCAGCTTAGGGGCCTCTAGCAGCACAGATACGCAGTATTTT | CASSLGASSSTDTQYF
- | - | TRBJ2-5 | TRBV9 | TGTGCCAGCAGCCGTAGAGGGGGAGTACAAGAGACCCAGTACTTC | CASSRRGGVQETQYF
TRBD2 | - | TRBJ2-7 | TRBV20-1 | TGCAGTGCAGGGACTAGCTACGAGCAGTACTTC | CSAGTSYEQYF
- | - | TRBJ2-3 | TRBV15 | TGTGCCACCAGCAGAGATAGGGGGAGAAGCACAGATACGCAGTATTTT | CATSRDRGRSTDTQYF
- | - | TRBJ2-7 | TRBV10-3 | TGTGCCACCCAAGGGGGGGCCTACGAGCAGTACTTC | CATQGGAYEQYF
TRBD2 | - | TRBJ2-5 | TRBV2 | TGTGCCAGCAGGCGCGGGGGAGAAGAGACCCAGTACTTC | CASRRGGEETQYF